Below, 11 T cell receptor beta chains from the same sample are listed, as sequenced in a study of blood T cell repertoires in COVID-19 (dated by TCRdb to 2018 to 2021). The method behind the library was the immunoSEQ multiplex PCR assay. TCRdb retrieved this table from immuneACCESS and kept in-frame rearrangements only. Not all clones are present; in checked studies, unresolved V genes account for under half, and no reason is known for the remainder. This sample holds some 180,000 clones; 80% to 90% were observed only once. The ten largest clones capture roughly 20% of the sample. Sequenced input: peripheral blood. These receptor sequences come from a woman aged 70-85 years who had recovered from COVID-19.

The chain recombines TRBV18 with TRBJ1-2; D gene ambiguous. The germline V gene has CDR1 KGHSH and CDR2 LQKENI. The ends were cut back, 6 bases at V and 4 bases at J, with 12 bases in the middle. The CDR3 consists of 13 residues. CDR3 DNA: TGTGCCAGCTCTCCGGGGAGCTCCTATGGCTACACCTTC. It encodes CASSPGSSYGYTF.

The V and J genes are TRBV7-9 and TRBJ1-1; no definite D call. V lost 7 bases and J 3 bases, leaving 6 bases between the germline ends. Germline CDR1 reads SEHNR; CDR2 reads FQNEAQ (reference sequence). The CDR3 loop spans 11 amino acids. The DNA of the CDR3 is TGTGCCAGCACCCTCGACACTGAAGCTTTCTTT. Its protein is CASTLDTEAFF.

The chain recombines TRBV7-9 with TRBJ2-5, with 7 bases lining up with TRBD2. Per the germline V gene, CDR1 is SEHNR and CDR2 is FQNEAQ (reference sequence). J lost 3 bases, V lost 5 bases, and 12 bases had no gene match. This CDR3 is built from 16 residues. Here the CDR3 reads CASSPRGGGVKETQYF. The CDR3 DNA sequence: TGTGCCAGCAGCCCTAGGGGCGGGGGAGTCAAAGAGACCCAGTACTTC.

The V call is TRBV11-3, the J call TRBJ1-1; no reliable D call. This CDR3 has 13 amino acids. Trimming shortened V by 2 bases and J by 1 base, and 5 bases separated the two germline ends. The germline V gene encodes CDR1 SGHNT and CDR2 YENEEA. The DNA of the CDR3 is TGTGCCAGCAGCTTAAACTGGAACACTGAAGCTTTCTTT. This encodes CASSLNWNTEAFF. The full variable domain, its missing parts supplied by reference TRBV11-3 and TRBJ1-1, is EAGVVQSPRYKIIEKKQPVAFWCNPISGHNTLYWYLQNLGQGPELLIRYENEEAVDDSQLPKDRFSAERLKGVDSTLKIQPAELGDSAVYLCASSLNWNTEAFFGQGTRLTVV.

This clone was seen once. The chain uses TRBV6-5 and TRBJ1-1; 9 bases are a match to TRBD1. The germline CDR1 and CDR2 sequences are MNHEY and SVGAGI. The CDR3 is made up of 14 amino acids. Trimming at V came to 6 bases and at J to 5 bases, leaving 7 bases not matched to a gene. DNA of the CDR3: TGTGCCAGCAGCCACCGGGACAGGGAAACTGAAGCTTTCTTT. It codes for CASSHRDRETEAFF.

The rearrangement joins TRBV19 to TRBJ2-3; D may be TRBD2 (7 bases). Germline values: CDR1 LNHDA, CDR2 SQIVND (reference sequence). The length of the CDR3 is 15 residues. The V gene lost 7 bases and the J gene lost 2 bases, with 16 bases spanning the gap. The chain's CDR3 is CASTLGGGHTDTQYF. DNA of the CDR3: TGTGCCAGTACCCTAGGGGGGGGACACACAGATACGCAGTATTTT.

The chain uses TRBV7-2 and TRBJ2-3; TRBD2 is a possible D gene (5 bases). The germline gives CDR1 SGHTA, CDR2 FQGNSA. The CDR3 covers 14 residues. The V end lost 5 bases, the J end lost 1 base, and 10 bases lay between the germline ends. This CDR3 is CASSLGVGTDTQYF. In DNA form, the CDR3 reads TGTGCCAGCAGCCTCGGGGTGGGCACAGATACGCAGTATTTT.

The chain is built from TRBV6-5 and TRBJ1-1, with D perhaps TRBD1 (6 bases). CDR1 is MNHEY and CDR2 is SVGAGI in the germline V gene. The CDR3 totals 13 residues. Trimming cost V 0 bases and J 8 bases, with 10 bases left between them. Written as DNA, the CDR3 is TGTGCCAGCAGTTACTCCGGACAGCGAGAAGCTTTCTTT. Encoded protein: CASSYSGQREAFF.

The V and J genes are TRBV28 and TRBJ1-2; the D is unclear. V was clipped by 6 bases and J by 10 bases, with 15 bases between them. The CDR3 runs to 12 residues. The germline gives CDR1 MDHEN, CDR2 SYDVKM. The CDR3 loop is CASSPPRQDYTF. Here the CDR3 DNA reads TGTGCCAGCAGCCCCCCCCGACAAGACTACACCTTC.

The J gene is TRBJ1-1, the V gene TRBV29-1; D not certain. There are 12 residues in the CDR3. V lost 4 bases, J lost 0 bases, and 6 bases lay in between. Looked up from germline, CDR1 is SQVTM and CDR2 is ANQGSEA. The CDR3: CSVVAVNTEAFF. The CDR3 bases are TGCAGCGTTGTGGCGGTGAACACTGAAGCTTTCTTT.

The chain links TRBV29-1 to TRBJ2-5; 9 bases fit TRBD1. The CDR3 totals 13 residues. The trim removed 4 bases at V and 5 bases at J, leaving 5 bases unmatched. Germline lookup yields CDR1 SQVTM and CDR2 ANQGSEA. The CDR3 spells CSVGHRGPETQYF. In DNA form, the CDR3 reads TGCAGCGTTGGCCACAGGGGGCCGGAGACCCAGTACTTC.